The 21 T cell receptor beta chains reported below all come from one sample, sequenced in a study of T cells expressing NK-cell markers. TCRdb reprocessed the 5' RACE reads, keeping one entry per CDR3 protein, no DNA. Here the sample table reports 500,000 to 600,000 distinct CDR3 sequences. Sequences were obtained from blood T cells: a sorted CD56 or NKG2C T cell subset, CD4+ or CD8+ T cells, or bulk PBMC T cells (not recorded which). All receptors derive from a man aged 18 to 30 in good health.

The rearrangement uses TRBV15 and TRBJ2-1; the D call from TCRdb, TRBD1, cannot be confirmed without DNA. Germline V gives CDR1 LNHNV, CDR2 YYDKDF (reference sequence). The CDR3 is 16 residues long. The CDR3 region is CATSREGVGSYNEQFF.

This rearrangement joins TRBV12-3 or TRBV12-4 to TRBJ2-2; the TCRdb call, TRBD1, lacks DNA for checking. This CDR3 is built from 13 residues. CDR3 region: CAEWTGGAGELFF.

The chain is built from TRBV5-5 and TRBJ1-3. Germline V gene lookup returns CDR1 SGHKS and CDR2 YYEKEE (reference sequence). CDR3 length: 16 amino acids. CDR3 residues: CASSPRSVDSGNTIYF.

The chain has TRBV20-1 and TRBJ2-1; TCRdb's D call, TRBD2, is unchecked because there is no DNA. Germline V lookup: CDR1 DFQATT, CDR2 SNEGSKA (reference sequence). The CDR3 is made up of 16 amino acids. Here the CDR3 reads CSATHLTSGRWNEQFF.

The gene calls are TRBV4-3 and TRBJ1-4. Germline V gives CDR1 LGHNA, CDR2 YSLEER. This CDR3 region has 15 residues. This CDR3 is CASTKNTATNEKLFF.

CDR3 sequence reads: CASSPEVLTGLASHEQFF. The J gene is TRBJ2-1, the V gene TRBV7-8; the TRBD2 assignment by TCRdb is unverifiable without DNA. Germline-derived CDR1 and CDR2 are SGHVS and FQNEAQ. The CDR3 covers 18 residues. The entire variable domain, with the rest obtained from reference TRBV7-8 and TRBJ2-1, is as follows: GAGVSQSPRYKVAKRGQDVALRCDPISGHVSLFWYQQALGQGPEFLTYFQNEAQLDKSGLPSDRFFAERPEGSVSTLKIQRTQQEDSAVYLCASSPEVLTGLASHEQFFGPGTRLTVL.

V is TRBV12-3 or TRBV12-4 and J is TRBJ1-1; TCRdb indicates TRBD1, and absent DNA this call remains unverified. The CDR3 extends over 15 amino acids. This CDR3 reads CASSLTGTARTEAFF.

V and J are TRBV18 and TRBJ2-1; TCRdb reports TRBD1, a call that lacks DNA to check it against. The CDR3 consists of 15 residues. Per the germline V gene, CDR1 is KGHSH and CDR2 is LQKENI. The CDR3 is CASSSTGTDPNEQFF.

The chain is built from TRBV12-3 or TRBV12-4 and TRBJ2-3; TCRdb designates TRBD2, a call that cannot be tested without DNA. The CDR3 covers 15 residues. This chain's CDR3 is CATSPLAGVADTQYF.

This sequence joins TRBV20-1 and TRBJ2-7; TCRdb returns TRBD2, unconfirmable since there is no DNA. This CDR3 has 13 amino acids. Germline V lookup: CDR1 DFQATT, CDR2 SNEGSKA (reference sequence). CDR3 amino acids: CSATTSGTGEQYF.

The V call is TRBV29-1, the J call TRBJ1-1. This CDR3 is 13 amino acids long. The germline CDR1 and CDR2 sequences are SQVTM and ANQGSEA. This chain's CDR3 is CSVDLGGPPEAFF.

The chain couples TRBV11-2 to TRBJ1-6; TCRdb calls TRBD1, which cannot be checked without DNA. The CDR3 has 15 residues. Germline CDR1 and CDR2: SGHAT and FQNNGV. This CDR3 is CASSLAGTFDSPLHF.

The chain carries TRBV11-3 and TRBJ2-5; TCRdb picks TRBD1, but there is no DNA to check that call. The CDR3 is made up of 13 amino acids. CDR1 and CDR2 from the germline V gene are SGHNT and YENEEA. The CDR3: CASRPRDVETQYF.

This CDR3 reads CASSFSTNEQFF. The chain is built from TRBV5-6 and TRBJ2-1. The CDR3 consists of 12 residues. Germline-derived CDR1 and CDR2 are SGHDT and YYEEEE.

The V and J genes are TRBV3-1 and TRBJ2-3. The germline V gene has CDR1 LGHDT and CDR2 YNNKEL (reference sequence). This CDR3 contains 15 residues. CDR3 loop: CASSQVQQSTDTQYF.

The chain carries TRBV18 and TRBJ2-7; TCRdb outputs TRBD1, but without DNA this stays unchecked. Germline V lookup: CDR1 KGHSH, CDR2 LQKENI. There are 12 residues in the CDR3. CDR3 in amino acids: CASSPRDTEQYF. Using reference TRBV18 and TRBJ2-7 for the parts outside the CDR3, the full variable domain is NAGVMQNPRHLVRRRGQEARLRCSPMKGHSHVYWYRQLPEEGLKFMVYLQKENIIDESGMPKERFSAEFPKEGPSILRIQQVVRGDSAAYFCASSPRDTEQYFGPGTRLTVT.

The chain is built from TRBV5-1 and TRBJ2-3; there is no DNA to check the TCRdb D call of TRBD1. The CDR3 extends over 19 amino acids. Germline lookup yields CDR1 SGHRS and CDR2 YFSETQ. The CDR3 region is CASSAPGQGPSRQGDTQYF.

The chain has TRBV19 and TRBJ2-3; there is no DNA to check the TCRdb D call of TRBD1. This CDR3 has 15 amino acids. Germline V gives CDR1 LNHDA, CDR2 SQIVND (reference sequence). The CDR3 spells CASSYRTGVGDTQYF.

This chain uses TRBV5-1 with TRBJ2-7. Germline loops: CDR1 SGHRS, CDR2 YFSETQ. CDR3 length: 15 amino acids. The CDR3 is CASSLAPNQPYEQYF. Supplemented by reference TRBV5-1 and TRBJ2-7, the full variable domain reads KAGVTQTPRYLIKTRGQQVTLSCSPISGHRSVSWYQQTPGQGLQFLFEYFSETQRNKGNFPGRFSGRQFSNSRSEMNVSTLELGDSALYLCASSLAPNQPYEQYFGPGTRLTVT.

The genes are TRBV30 and TRBJ2-5; checking the TCRdb D call of TRBD2 is not possible without DNA. Germline V CDR1 and CDR2: GTSNPN, SVGIG (reference sequence). The CDR3 is made up of 13 amino acids. CDR3 protein: CACRGRARETQYF.

The chain couples TRBV27 to TRBJ1-4. Germline CDR1 reads MNHEY; CDR2 reads SMNVEV (reference sequence). The CDR3 sequence is 15 residues long. The CDR3 spells CASSIASSGGEKLFF.